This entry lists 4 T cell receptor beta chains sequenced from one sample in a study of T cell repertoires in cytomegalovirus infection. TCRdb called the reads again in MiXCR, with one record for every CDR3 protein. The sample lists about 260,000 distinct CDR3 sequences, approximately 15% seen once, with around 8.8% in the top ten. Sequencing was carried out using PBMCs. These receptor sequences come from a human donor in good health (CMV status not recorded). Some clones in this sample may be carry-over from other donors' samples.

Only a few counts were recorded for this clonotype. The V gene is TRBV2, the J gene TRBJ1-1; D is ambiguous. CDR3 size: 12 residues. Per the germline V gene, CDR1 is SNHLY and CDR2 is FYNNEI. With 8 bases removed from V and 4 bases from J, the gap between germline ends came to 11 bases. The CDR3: CASSSVITEAFF. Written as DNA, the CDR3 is TGTGCCAGCTCATCTGTAATCACTGAAGCTTTCTTT.

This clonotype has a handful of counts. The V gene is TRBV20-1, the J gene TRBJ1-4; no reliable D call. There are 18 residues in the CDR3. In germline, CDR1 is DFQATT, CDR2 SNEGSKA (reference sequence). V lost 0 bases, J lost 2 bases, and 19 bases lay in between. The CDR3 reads CSARDRAKTYGTNEKLFF. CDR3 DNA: TGCAGTGCTAGAGATCGGGCCAAGACCTACGGCACTAATGAAAAACTGTTTTTT.

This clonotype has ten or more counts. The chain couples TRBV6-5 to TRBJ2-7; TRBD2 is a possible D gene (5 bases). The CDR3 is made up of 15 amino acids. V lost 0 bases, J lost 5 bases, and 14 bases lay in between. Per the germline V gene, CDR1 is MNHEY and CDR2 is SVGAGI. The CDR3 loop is CASSYSSRTFHEQYF. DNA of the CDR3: TGTGCCAGCAGTTACTCCTCCAGGACTTTCCACGAGCAGTACTTC.

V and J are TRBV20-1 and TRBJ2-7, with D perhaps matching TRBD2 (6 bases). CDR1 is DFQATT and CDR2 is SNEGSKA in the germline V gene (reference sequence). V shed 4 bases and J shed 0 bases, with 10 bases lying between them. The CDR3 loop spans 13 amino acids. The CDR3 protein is CSAIAESSYEQYF. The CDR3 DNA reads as TGCAGTGCTATAGCGGAGAGCTCCTACGAGCAGTACTTC.